This is a list of T cell receptor beta chains from one sample in a study of cytomegalovirus exposure and HLA in healthy donors. Profiled with immunoSEQ multiplex PCR; TCRdb holds only in-frame clones, not every one. Of about 130,000 clones in the sample, over 60% are singletons; the top ten hold around 4%. Sequences were obtained from PBMCs. These TCRs come from a male donor in good health and CMV-seropositive. CDR3s include the opening cysteine and the closing phenylalanine or tryptophan. A D gene is named only where the DNA matches it firmly. Size is omitted from some rows. Given values are once, few, many or a class for expanded clones.

D gene	V gene	clone size	J gene	CDR3 DNA	CDR3 protein
NA	TRBV27	NA	TRBJ1-6	TGTGCCAGCAGCTTCGACACCCTCCGAGAATCACCCCTCCACTTT	CASSFDTLRESPLHF
NA	TRBV27	NA	TRBJ2-3	TGTGCCAGCAGTTTCTCCACTAGCACAGATACGCAGTATTTT	CASSFSTSTDTQYF
NA	TRBV7-9	NA	TRBJ2-7	TGTGCCAGCAGCTTAGCGGGAGTCCATTACGAGCAGTACTTC	CASSLAGVHYEQYF
TRBD1	TRBV19	NA	TRBJ1-2	TGTGCCAGTAGTAGTGGACAGGGTGGCTATGGCTACACCTTC	CASSSGQGGYGYTF
NA	TRBV28	NA	TRBJ2-7	TGTGCCAGCAGTTTACTACAGTTACAGTACTTC	CASSLLQLQYF
NA	TRBV6-1	NA	TRBJ1-2	TGTGCCAGCAGTGAATACATAGGGGCGGACTATGGCTACACCTTC	CASSEYIGADYGYTF
NA	TRBV27	NA	TRBJ2-1	TGTGCCAGCAGTTCGCGGGACGGACGGGGAGAGCAGTTCTTC	CASSSRDGRGEQFF
NA	TRBV6-5	NA	TRBJ1-2	TGTGCCAGCAGTAGGCGGGCCCTAGACTATGGCTACACCTTC	CASSRRALDYGYTF
NA	TRBV7-9	NA	TRBJ1-5	TGTGCCAGCAGCTTACTGACAAAAGATCAGCCCCAGCATTTT	CASSLLTKDQPQHF
TRBD1	TRBV27	few	TRBJ2-7	TGTGCCAGCAGTGGCCGGGACAGGGTCCACGAGCAGTACTTC	CASSGRDRVHEQYF
NA	TRBV18	NA	TRBJ1-1	TGTGCCAGCTCACCAATAAACAGGGTCGACACTGAAGCTTTCTTT	CASSPINRVDTEAFF
TRBD1	TRBV6-5	NA	TRBJ2-5	TGTGCCAGCAGTTACGCCTTGGGCAGGGGGAAAGAGACCCAGTACTTC	CASSYALGRGKETQYF
NA	TRBV5-1	NA	TRBJ2-5	TGCGCCAGCAGCTTTTCCAGGGGAGAGACCCAGTACTTC	CASSFSRGETQYF
TRBD1	TRBV5-1	NA	TRBJ1-2	TGCGCCAGCAGATCTCTGACAGGGGATGACGATGGCTACACCTTC	CASRSLTGDDDGYTF
TRBD2	TRBV7-9	NA	TRBJ2-7	TGTGCCAGCAGCTTAGCGGGAGGGGCCGAGCAGTACTTC	CASSLAGGAEQYF
TRBD2	TRBV7-9	NA	TRBJ2-7	TGTGCCAGCAGCTTAGCGGCTAGCGGGAGTAACGAGCAGTACTTC	CASSLAASGSNEQYF
TRBD1	TRBV18	NA	TRBJ2-5	TGTGCCAGCTCACCACGGACAGGGAGCCAAGAGACCCAGTACTTC	CASSPRTGSQETQYF
NA	TRBV6-5	NA	TRBJ1-2	TGTGCCAGCAGTTACAACAGGGACGGGGGCTACACCTTC	CASSYNRDGGYTF
NA	TRBV21-1	NA	TRBJ2-7	TGTGCCAGCACTCGGGCCTACGAGCAGTACTTC	CASTRAYEQYF
TRBD1	TRBV5-6	NA	TRBJ2-3	TGTGCCAGCAGCTCCTGGGGGGGGACAGGGGCTTCAGATACGCAGTATTTT	CASSSWGGTGASDTQYF
NA	TRBV7-9	once	TRBJ2-6	TGTGCCAGCACCATCGGGGCTGGGGCCAACGTCCTGACTTTC	CASTIGAGANVLTF
NA	TRBV30	NA	TRBJ2-2	TGTGCCTGGAAATCGGAGGGAAGAGCCGGGGAGCTGTTTTTT	CAWKSEGRAGELFF
TRBD2	TRBV15	NA	TRBJ2-1	TGTGCCACCAGCATTAGCGGGAGGAACCCCAATGAGCAGTTCTTC	CATSISGRNPNEQFF